The entry that follows covers one T cell receptor (beta chain) sequence. The data are from a study of human T cells and chemical hapten exposure. At the level of the study: Recorded diagnoses among the mostly female patients were alopecia areata, totalis or universalis.

Per the original data handling: A per-sample median of roughly 97,000 TCRs was observed, with a range of roughly 20,000 to 750,000. From the RACE reads, TCRdb called clonotypes with MiXCR, one entry per CDR3 protein. The V and J calls follow TCRdb's processing rather than the paper's. The profile shows about 120,000 distinct CDR3 sequences, about 11% of them singletons. The V gene lost 5 bases and the J gene lost 2 bases, with 12 bases spanning the gap. From germline, CDR1 is SNHLY and CDR2 FYNNEI. This CDR3 spans 14 amino acids. Time point specified: patch test 3, about 24 weeks after DPC sensitization. The treatment here: therapeutic diphenylcyclopropenone sensitization with weekly scalp DPC. Prior to application of each patch test, blood was drawn.

This clonotype was obtained from a woman aged 45 to 65 with alopecia areata. Some clones in this sample may be carry-over from other donors' samples. This chain links TRBV2 with TRBJ1-2, with D maybe TRBD1 (6 bases). The sequenced sample was whole blood, obtained in connection with sensitization to the hapten diphenylcyclopropenone (DPC). This CDR3 reads CASSLGQKNYGYTF. DNA of the CDR3: TGTGCCAGCAGTTTGGGACAAAAAAACTATGGCTACACCTTC.